The clone carrying this TCR beta chain was found many times. Its antigen is undetermined. This record belongs to a study of identical twins. With no exceptions, donors were healthy Caucasians. Study-level results: The study reached conclusions through statistical analysis that was cross-sectional, not following the same donors.

Each CDR3 protein gets one entry after TCRdb re-called the 5' RACE reads with MiXCR. This table holds under 350,000 distinct CDR3 sequences, roughly 8.6% found once. The same data also contributed to another study, on yellow fever vaccine responses in identical twins.

The receptor's source is a woman in her late teens or twenties in good health. The sample was CD8+ T cells sorted from blood.

The CDR3 spells CASSLGLGQETQYF. CDR3 bases: TGTGCCAGCAGCCTTGGACTAGGCCAAGAGACCCAGTACTTC. This chain uses TRBV3-1 with TRBJ2-5, with 7 positions matching TRBD2. The CDR3 is 14 residues long. Per germline, CDR1 LGHDT and CDR2 YNNKEL (reference sequence). The junction had 3 bases not matched to a gene; V was cut back by 4 bases and J by 1 base.